Presented here are 18 T cell receptor beta chains from one specimen sequenced in a study of blood T cell repertoires in COVID-19. Assay: immunoSEQ multiplex PCR; the TCRdb copy retains only in-frame clones and omits some. This table has about 51,000 clones, around nine tenths appearing once. The sample consisted of peripheral blood. All receptors derive from a man aged 55 to 70 with acute or convalescent COVID-19.

The chain recombines TRBV6-5 with TRBJ2-1; 7 nucleotides align to TRBD2. The CDR3 is 15 amino acids. CDR1 MNHEY and CDR2 SVGAGI come from the germline V gene. The ends lost 8 bases at V and 1 base at J; junction bases unmatched: 8. CDR3 residues: CASGGGFGSYNEQFF. CDR3 DNA: TGTGCCAGCGGGGGGGGTTTTGGATCCTACAATGAGCAGTTCTTC.

The V call is TRBV5-1, the J call TRBJ2-3; D may be TRBD1 (6 bases). V lost 3 bases and J lost 5, with 19 bases in between. The CDR3 sequence is 16 residues long. CDR1 and CDR2 (germline): SGHRS, YFSETQ. The CDR3 region is CASSSNEDSQIDTQYF. CDR3 coding DNA: TGCGCCAGCAGCTCGAACGAGGACAGCCAAATAGATACGCAGTATTTT.

Only a few counts were recorded for this clone. The V and J genes are TRBV20-1 and TRBJ1-1, with D possibly being TRBD1 (5 bases). CDR3 length: 12 residues. The V end was cut by 3 bases, the J end by 4 bases, with 9 bases between. CDR1 is DFQATT and CDR2 is SNEGSKA in the germline V gene (reference sequence). The CDR3 nucleotides read TGCAGTGCTAGTACCCAGGGCACTGAAGCTTTCTTT. Amino acid sequence: CSASTQGTEAFF.

CDR3 loop: CASSRQGGTEAFF. DNA of the CDR3: TGTGCCAGTAGTAGACAGGGGGGCACTGAAGCTTTCTTT. The chain is built from TRBV19 and TRBJ1-1; TRBD1 agrees at 9 bases. The V segment lost 4 bases and the J segment 4 bases; nucleotides outside the gene matches: 1. Per the germline V gene, CDR1 is LNHDA and CDR2 is SQIVND (reference sequence). This CDR3 is built from 13 residues.

The genes are TRBV10-1 and TRBJ2-7; TRBD2 aligns across 7 bases. The V gene end was trimmed by 2 bases and the J gene end by 0 bases; junction bases not matched to a gene: 4. CDR1 and CDR2 from the germline V gene are WNHNN and SYGVQD (reference sequence). CDR3 length equals 15 residues. In DNA form, the CDR3 reads TGCGCCAGCAGTGAGGGGCCTAGCGGCTCCTACGAGCAGTACTTC. It translates to CASSEGPSGSYEQYF.

The chain couples TRBV27 to TRBJ1-3, with D perhaps TRBD1 (5 bases). The CDR3 length is 15 residues. Looked up from germline, CDR1 is MNHEY and CDR2 is SMNVEV (reference sequence). V lost 5 bases and J lost 3, with 14 bases in between. DNA of the CDR3: TGTGCCAGCAGTGCGTCGACAGTGTATGGAAACACCATATATTTT. This translates into CASSASTVYGNTIYF.

The rearrangement joins TRBV5-1 to TRBJ2-1, with 7 bases that match TRBD2. From germline, CDR1 is SGHRS and CDR2 YFSETQ. This CDR3 spans 15 amino acids. J was trimmed by 7 bases and V by 4 bases; bases with no gene match: 11. CDR3 bases: TGCGCCAGCAGCCGACCCCGGGGGGAGGGAAATGAGCAGTTCTTC. This codes for CASSRPRGEGNEQFF.

The genes are TRBV15 and TRBJ2-3, with 10 bases matching TRBD2. In germline, CDR1 is LNHNV, CDR2 YYDKDF (reference sequence). Trimming removed 3 bases from V and 7 bases from J; junction bases left unmatched: 19. The CDR3 contains 19 residues. The chain's CDR3 is CATSRASGRGPRQIYTQYF. The CDR3 nucleotides are TGTGCCACCAGCAGGGCTAGCGGGAGAGGACCTAGACAGATATATACGCAGTATTTT. The full variable domain, with the rest looked up from reference TRBV15 and TRBJ2-3, is DAMVIQNPRYQVTQFGKPVTLSCSQTLNHNVMYWYQQKSSQAPKLLFHYYDKDFNNEADTPDNFQSRRPNTSFCFLDIRSPGLGDTAMYLCATSRASGRGPRQIYTQYFGPGTRLTVL.

The V and J genes are TRBV5-8 and TRBJ2-7; 7 bases are shared with TRBD2. Trimming at V came to 2 bases and at J to 3 bases, leaving 8 bases not matched to a gene. CDR3 length: 15 amino acids. CDR1 and CDR2 from the germline V gene are SGHTS and YDEGEE. CDR3 sequence: CASSFPSGTHYEQYF. The CDR3 coding sequence is TGTGCCAGCAGCTTCCCTAGCGGAACTCACTACGAGCAGTACTTC.

The chain is built from TRBV7-2 and TRBJ2-7; 9 nucleotides match TRBD2. The CDR3 spans 14 residues. Germline V gene sequence: CDR1 SGHTA, CDR2 FQGNSA. The J segment lost 5 bases and the V segment lost 1 base, leaving 3 bases of the junction unmatched. This CDR3 is CASSLEREVNEQYF. The CDR3 nucleotides are TGTGCCAGCAGCTTAGAGCGGGAGGTCAACGAGCAGTACTTC.

This sequence joins TRBV7-9 and TRBJ1-2; tentatively, D is TRBD1 (5 bases). The CDR3 sequence is 15 residues long. Trimming took off 5 bases at V and 2 bases at J, with 15 bases between the two ends. Germline CDR1 and CDR2: SEHNR and FQNEAQ (reference sequence). CDR3 loop: CASSHRQGPNYGYTF. In nucleotides, the CDR3 is TGTGCCAGCAGCCACCGGCAGGGCCCGAACTATGGCTACACCTTC.

The chain employs TRBV6-6 and TRBJ1-6; unclear D gene. The germline V gene has CDR1 MNHNY and CDR2 SVGAGI (reference sequence). The CDR3 has 15 residues. With 2 bases removed from V and 7 bases from J, the gap between germline ends came to 12 bases. The DNA of the CDR3 is TGTGCCAGCAGTTACATACGGGTGAACAATTCACCCCTCCACTTT. Translated, it gives CASSYIRVNNSPLHF.

The chain combines TRBV18 with TRBJ1-1; 7 nucleotides agree with TRBD1. CDR1 KGHSH and CDR2 LQKENI come from the germline V gene. This CDR3 spans 15 amino acids. After removal of 3 bases from V and 0 bases from J, the junction contained 4 bases not matched to a gene. CDR3 nucleotides: TGTGCCAGCTCACCCCGGGACAGCATGAACACTGAAGCTTTCTTT. Translating gives CASSPRDSMNTEAFF.

The chain links TRBV6-5 to TRBJ2-1; 7 bases fit TRBD2. The CDR3 extends over 15 amino acids. The V and J ends lost 0 bases and 4 bases, in that order; junction bases with no gene match: 3. Germline V lookup: CDR1 MNHEY, CDR2 SVGAGI. CDR3 region: CASSYSQRGYNEQFF. DNA of the CDR3: TGTGCCAGCAGTTACTCCCAGCGGGGTTACAATGAGCAGTTCTTC.

The J gene is TRBJ1-4, the V gene TRBV7-9, with D possibly matching TRBD1 (5 bases). Deletions cut 1 base from V and 0 bases from J, with 9 bases between. The CDR3 is made up of 16 amino acids. CDR1 and CDR2 (germline): SEHNR, FQNEAQ (reference sequence). The DNA of the CDR3 is TGTGCCAGCAGCTTAGTCGGCAGGGCAACTAATGAAAAACTGTTTTTT. Encoded protein: CASSLVGRATNEKLFF.

The chain is built from TRBV6-2 or TRBV6-3 and TRBJ2-1; 8 bases map to TRBD2. The V and J ends lost 4 bases and 6 bases, in that order; junction bases with no gene match: 5. Germline CDR1 is MNHEY and CDR2 is SVGEGT. This CDR3 contains 14 residues. CDR3 region: CASSSRLAFNEQFF. CDR3 DNA: TGTGCCAGCAGTTCCCGACTAGCGTTCAATGAGCAGTTCTTC.

The rearrangement joins TRBV19 to TRBJ2-2; 7 bases fit TRBD2. The germline V gene has CDR1 LNHDA and CDR2 SQIVND (reference sequence). V lost 5 bases to trimming and J lost 1 base; unmatched junction nucleotides: 10. This CDR3 has 17 amino acids. This chain's CDR3 is CASSRNGLAVNTGELFF. As DNA, the CDR3 is TGTGCCAGTAGTCGGAATGGCCTAGCGGTGAACACCGGGGAGCTGTTTTTT.

The chain uses TRBV11-2 and TRBJ2-1; no clear D gene. Trimming stripped 0 bases from V and 0 bases from J, with 9 bases between. The CDR3 is 16 residues long. Germline V CDR1 and CDR2: SGHAT, FQNNGV. The CDR3 sequence is CASSLDPGSSYNEQFF. Here the CDR3 DNA reads TGTGCCAGCAGCTTAGATCCGGGTAGCTCCTACAATGAGCAGTTCTTC.